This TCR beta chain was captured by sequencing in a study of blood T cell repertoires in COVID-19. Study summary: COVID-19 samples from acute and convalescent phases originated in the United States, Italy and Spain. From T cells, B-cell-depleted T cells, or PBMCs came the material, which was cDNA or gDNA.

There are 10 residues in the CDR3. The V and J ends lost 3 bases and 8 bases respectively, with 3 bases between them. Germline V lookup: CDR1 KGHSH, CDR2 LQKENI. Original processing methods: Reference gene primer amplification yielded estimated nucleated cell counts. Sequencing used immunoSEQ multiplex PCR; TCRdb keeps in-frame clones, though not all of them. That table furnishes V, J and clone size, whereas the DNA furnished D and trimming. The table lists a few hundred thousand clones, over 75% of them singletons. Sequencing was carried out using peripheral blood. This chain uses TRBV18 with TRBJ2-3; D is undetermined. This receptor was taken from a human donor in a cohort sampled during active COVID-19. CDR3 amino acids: CASSPGTQYF. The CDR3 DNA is TGTGCCAGCTCACCCGGTACGCAGTATTTT.